The text below deals with one TCR beta chain. Its antigen remains unidentified. V dropped 5 bases and J dropped 7 bases, with 11 bases sitting between them. CDR3 size: 13 residues. CDR1 is SGHTA and CDR2 is FQGNSA in the germline V gene. This entry belongs to a study of cytomegalovirus exposure and HLA in healthy donors. Study-wide points: Researchers reported in a later analysis that a missense DCLRE1C variant was tied to TCR beta V- and J-gene trimming. Researchers reported from a later analysis that most CMV-associated TCR beta chains appeared HLA-restricted.

The PCR used 60 Vbeta and 13 Jbeta primers. TCRdb keeps only in-frame clones here, not all; method: immunoSEQ multiplex PCR. Of fewer than 150,000 clones listed, over 70% are singletons. The source is a male donor in good health and CMV-seronegative. The V and J genes are TRBV7-2 and TRBJ2-2; D gene unclear. Sequencing was performed on PBMCs. CDR3: CASSGRVDGELFF. CDR3 nucleotide sequence: TGTGCCAGCAGCGGCCGGGTCGACGGGGAGCTGTTTTTT.